This T cell receptor beta chain is from a study of blood T cell repertoires in COVID-19 (dated by TCRdb to about 2020). The study in broad terms: Collaborator samples came from the United States, Italy and Spain and covered acute and convalescent phases of COVID-19. The material from the prospective study consisted of cDNA or gDNA derived from T cells, B-cell-depleted T cells, or PBMCs. Subjects who had been exposed to COVID-19, were actively infected with it, or had recovered from it provided the deeply sampled blood TCRbeta repertoires that made up the dataset. The repertoires were released in a freely available public database meant as a resource for research on the immune response to SARS-CoV-2. Samples were obtained from the ongoing ImmuneRACE study (first 160 participants) and from some 1,300 subjects provided by 6 global collaborators. Nearly every sample came with metadata listing a de-identified subject ID, COVID-19 status, age in years and sex. Where HLA class I and class II types were available, the types were taken from metadata supplied by the sample provider, not from assay-based typing.

TCRbeta CDR3 regions were amplified from genomic DNA using the immunoSEQ Assay, a bias-controlled multiplex PCR. The original methods were these. Within the assay, amplification of reference gene primers was used to estimate how many nucleated cells each sample contained. Sequence reads were collapsed and filtered to measure the absolute abundance of every unique TCRbeta CDR3 rearrangement. For each sample, productive Simpson clonality was calculated by taking the square root of Simpson's diversity index across productive rearrangements. Sourced from immuneACCESS, this table was stored by TCRdb with only in-frame sequences that have V and J called. A share of the clones is absent; for the studies checked, an unresolved V gene accounts for under half, and the remainder has no known explanation. The V and J calls and clone size come from that table; D and trimming were worked out from the DNA. The table for this sample lists about 58,000 clones; 75% to 90% of them were counted only once. The top ten hold 14% of the sample.

General findings and caveats noted by the study authors: Clinical and demographic metadata were provided uncurated, with the amount varying by source and participant.

Trimming costs V 6 bases and J 10 bases, and their ends lie 19 bases apart. Per the germline V gene, SGHAT is the CDR1 and FQNNGV is the CDR2. The CDR3 runs 15 residues from the cysteine to the phenylalanine. The kept DNA is CDR3 alone, 45 bases in frame from the first base. Collaborating institutions collected whole blood in K2EDTA tubes following their own protocols. For TCRbeta analysis, collaborators shipped samples as frozen whole blood, isolated PBMCs, or DNA extracted from either of those sample types. For this clone: The specificity of this receptor is unknown. Per-base qualities were not stored, and no clone one base away is much larger.

Sequencing was done on a sample of peripheral blood. The receptor chain draws on TRBV11-2 and TRBJ1-6, and the D gene may be TRBD1, 6 bases matching. The clonotype was recovered from a woman aged 55-70 years with active COVID-19. The DNA sequence reads TGTGCCAGCAGTTTCGCTACAGGGTTGAGGTCACCCCTCCACTTT. This gives the protein CASSFATGLRSPLHF.